This record concerns one T cell receptor beta chain sequence. Its matching antigen is unknown. Germline CDR1 and CDR2: SNHLY and FYNNEI. The J segment lost 5 bases and the V segment lost 9 bases, leaving 17 bases of the junction unmatched. This CDR3 has 16 amino acids. The repertoire was sequenced with immunoSEQ multiplex PCR; TCRdb's copy has only in-frame clones and lacks some. This sample has about 130,000 clones, with roughly 90% found just once. No infections or other immune events were documented during collection. The data are from a study of identifying expanded T cells in peripheral blood. The study, taken as a whole, reports: Technical replicates showed about 1.1 changed clones; approximately 2 weeks around 15; four weeks 19. Variance in clone template counts between roughly two-week samples significantly increased with total template count across all healthy donors.

Sequenced material: blood. V usage is TRBV2 and J usage is TRBJ2-5; TRBD1 agrees at 8 bases. The receptor's source is a person between 18 and 75 years old in good health. The CDR3 nucleotides read TGTGCCAGGTATCTGGCACAGGGGGGCAAGGAGGAGACCCAGTACTTC. Protein: CARYLAQGGKEETQYF.